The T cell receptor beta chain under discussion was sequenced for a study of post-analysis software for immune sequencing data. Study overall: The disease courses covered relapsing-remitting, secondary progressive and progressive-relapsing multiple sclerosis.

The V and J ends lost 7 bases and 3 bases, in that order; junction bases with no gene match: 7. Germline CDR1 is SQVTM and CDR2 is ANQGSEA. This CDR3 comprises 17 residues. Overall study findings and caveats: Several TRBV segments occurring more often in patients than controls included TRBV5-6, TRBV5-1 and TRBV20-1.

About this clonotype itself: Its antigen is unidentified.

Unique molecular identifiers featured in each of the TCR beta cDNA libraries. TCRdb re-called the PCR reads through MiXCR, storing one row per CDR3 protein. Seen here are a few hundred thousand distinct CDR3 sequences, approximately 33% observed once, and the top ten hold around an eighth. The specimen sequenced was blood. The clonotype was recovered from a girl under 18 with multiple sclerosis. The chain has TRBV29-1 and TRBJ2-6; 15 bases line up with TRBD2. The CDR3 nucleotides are TGCAGCGCCTGGACTAGCGGGGGGGCCGGTGGGGCCAACGTCCTGACTTTC. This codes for CSAWTSGGAGGANVLTF.